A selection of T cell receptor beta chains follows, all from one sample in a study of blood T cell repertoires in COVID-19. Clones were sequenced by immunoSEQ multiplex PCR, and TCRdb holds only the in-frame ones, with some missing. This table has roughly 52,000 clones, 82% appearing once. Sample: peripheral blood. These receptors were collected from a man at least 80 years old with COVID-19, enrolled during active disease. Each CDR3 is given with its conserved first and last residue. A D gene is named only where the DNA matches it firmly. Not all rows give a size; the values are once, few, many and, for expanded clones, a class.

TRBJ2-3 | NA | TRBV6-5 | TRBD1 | CASRRDRVTDTQYF | TGTGCCAGCCGCCGGGACAGGGTCACAGATACGCAGTATTTT
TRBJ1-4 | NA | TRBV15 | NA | CATARGFNEKLFF | TGTGCCACCGCAAGAGGGTTTAATGAAAAACTGTTTTTT
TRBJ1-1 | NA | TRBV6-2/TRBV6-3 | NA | CASRPWQKNTEAFF | TGTGCCAGCAGGCCTTGGCAGAAGAACACTGAAGCTTTCTTT
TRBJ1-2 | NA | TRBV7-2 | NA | CASSLGQAANYGYTF | TGTGCCAGCAGCTTAGGACAGGCAGCTAACTATGGCTACACCTTC
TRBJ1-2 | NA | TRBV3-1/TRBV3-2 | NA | CASSQARGGNYGYTF | TGTGCCAGCAGCCAAGCGAGGGGAGGTAACTATGGCTACACCTTC
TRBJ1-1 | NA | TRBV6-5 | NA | CASRTGVNTEAFF | TGTGCCAGCAGGACGGGGGTTAACACTGAAGCTTTCTTT
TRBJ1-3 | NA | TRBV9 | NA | CASSVTGNTIYF | TGTGCCAGCAGCGTTACTGGAAACACCATATATTTT
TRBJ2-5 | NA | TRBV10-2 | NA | CASSRISGRETQYF | TGCGCCAGCAGTAGAATATCGGGTCGGGAGACCCAGTACTTC
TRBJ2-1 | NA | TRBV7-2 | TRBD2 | CASSPRAGGPREQFF | TGTGCCAGCAGCCCAAGGGCGGGGGGGCCCCGGGAGCAGTTCTTC
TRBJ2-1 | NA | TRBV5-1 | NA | CASSLNNEQFF | TGCGCCAGCAGCCTTAACAATGAGCAGTTCTTC
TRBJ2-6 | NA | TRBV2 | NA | CASSYQGLGANVLTF | TGTGCCAGCAGTTACCAGGGGTTAGGGGCCAACGTCCTGACTTTC
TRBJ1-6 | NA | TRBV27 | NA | CASSNLQSSYNSPLHF | TGTGCCAGCAGTAATCTACAGAGCTCCTATAATTCACCCCTCCACTTT
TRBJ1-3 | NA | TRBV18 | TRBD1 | CASSLDRVAGNTIYF | TGTGCCAGCTCACTCGACAGGGTCGCTGGAAACACCATATATTTT
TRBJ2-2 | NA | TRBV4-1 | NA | CASSQEGSGNTGELFF | TGCGCCAGCAGCCAAGAGGGTAGCGGGAACACCGGGGAGCTGTTTTTT
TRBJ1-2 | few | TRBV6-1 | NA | CASSDGQYYGYTF | TGTGCCAGCAGTGATGGACAGTACTATGGCTACACCTTC
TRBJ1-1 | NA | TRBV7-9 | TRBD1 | CAGTGGTEAFF | TGTGCCGGGACAGGGGGCACTGAAGCTTTCTTT
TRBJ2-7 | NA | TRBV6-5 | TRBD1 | CASRWTGGGHEQYF | TGTGCCAGCAGGTGGACAGGGGGAGGGCACGAGCAGTACTTC
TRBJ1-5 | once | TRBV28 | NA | CASSSPGPRNQPQHF | TGTGCCAGCAGTTCTCCAGGGCCCCGGAATCAGCCCCAGCATTTT
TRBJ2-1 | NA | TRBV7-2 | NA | CASSSGGYEQFF | TGTGCCAGCAGTTCAGGGGGGTATGAGCAGTTCTTC
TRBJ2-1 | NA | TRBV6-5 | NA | CASSYWGGQGYNEQFF | TGTGCCAGCAGTTACTGGGGGGGCCAAGGTTATAATGAGCAGTTCTTC
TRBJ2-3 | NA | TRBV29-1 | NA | CSVVGSSTDTQYF | TGCAGCGTTGTCGGTTCGAGCACAGATACGCAGTATTTT
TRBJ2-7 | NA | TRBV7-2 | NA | CASSFGRSSYEQYF | TGTGCCAGCAGCTTTGGGAGAAGCTCCTACGAGCAGTACTTC
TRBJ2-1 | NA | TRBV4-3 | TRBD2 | CASSQVLAGGTLSSYNEQFF | TGCGCCAGCAGCCAAGTACTAGCGGGGGGAACTTTAAGCTCCTACAATGAGCAGTTCTTC
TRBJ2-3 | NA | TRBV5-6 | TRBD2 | CASSLGLAVFTDTQYF | TGTGCCAGCAGCTTGGGACTAGCGGTCTTCACAGATACGCAGTATTTT
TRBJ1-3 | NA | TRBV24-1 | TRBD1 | CATGRTGQGSSGNTIYF | TGTGCCACCGGCCGAACCGGACAGGGGAGCTCTGGAAACACCATATATTTT
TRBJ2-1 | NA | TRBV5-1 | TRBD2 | CASSLASGRDSYNEQFF | TGCGCCAGCAGCTTGGCCAGCGGGAGAGACTCCTACAATGAGCAGTTCTTC
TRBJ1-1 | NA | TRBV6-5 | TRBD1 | CASSHQTGRSTEAFF | TGTGCCAGCAGTCACCAGACAGGGAGAAGCACTGAAGCTTTCTTT
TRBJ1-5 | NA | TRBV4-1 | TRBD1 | CASSQEGTGRNQPQHF | TGCGCCAGCAGCCAAGAAGGGACAGGCAGAAATCAGCCCCAGCATTTT
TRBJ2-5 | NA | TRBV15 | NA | CATSRGEIVKMGGETQYF | TGTGCCACCAGCAGAGGGGAGATAGTAAAGATGGGTGGAGAGACCCAGTACTTC
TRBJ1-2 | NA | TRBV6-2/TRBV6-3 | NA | CASSYRGGYTF | TGTGCCAGCAGTTACCGGGGAGGCTACACCTTC
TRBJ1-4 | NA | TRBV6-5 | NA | CASNRELGATVKLFF | TGTGCCAGCAACCGGGAATTGGGGGCAACAGTAAAACTGTTTTTT
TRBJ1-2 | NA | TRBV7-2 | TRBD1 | CASSPRQGEFGYTF | TGTGCCAGCAGCCCCAGACAGGGGGAGTTTGGCTACACCTTC
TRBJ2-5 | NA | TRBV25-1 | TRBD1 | CASSEYRGRQETQYF | TGTGCCAGCAGTGAGTACAGGGGACGCCAAGAGACCCAGTACTTC
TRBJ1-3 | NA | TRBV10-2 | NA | CASSESRGSSGNTIYF | TGCGCCAGCAGTGAGTCGAGGGGGTCCTCTGGAAACACCATATATTTT
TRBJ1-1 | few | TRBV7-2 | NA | CASSLLGRTEAFF | TGTGCCAGCAGCTTATTGGGGCGCACTGAAGCTTTCTTT